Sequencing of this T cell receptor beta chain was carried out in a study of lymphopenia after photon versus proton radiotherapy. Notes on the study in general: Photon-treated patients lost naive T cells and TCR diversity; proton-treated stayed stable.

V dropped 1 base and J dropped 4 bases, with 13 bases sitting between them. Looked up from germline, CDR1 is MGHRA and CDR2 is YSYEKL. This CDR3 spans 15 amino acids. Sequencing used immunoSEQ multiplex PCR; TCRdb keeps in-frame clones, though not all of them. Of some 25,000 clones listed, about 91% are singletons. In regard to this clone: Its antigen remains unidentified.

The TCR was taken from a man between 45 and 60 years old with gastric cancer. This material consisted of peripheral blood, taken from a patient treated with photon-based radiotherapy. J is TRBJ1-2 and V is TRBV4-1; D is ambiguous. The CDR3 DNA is TGCGCCAGCAGCCAAGTTTTAAACTTCGCCTATGGCTACACCTTC. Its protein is CASSQVLNFAYGYTF.